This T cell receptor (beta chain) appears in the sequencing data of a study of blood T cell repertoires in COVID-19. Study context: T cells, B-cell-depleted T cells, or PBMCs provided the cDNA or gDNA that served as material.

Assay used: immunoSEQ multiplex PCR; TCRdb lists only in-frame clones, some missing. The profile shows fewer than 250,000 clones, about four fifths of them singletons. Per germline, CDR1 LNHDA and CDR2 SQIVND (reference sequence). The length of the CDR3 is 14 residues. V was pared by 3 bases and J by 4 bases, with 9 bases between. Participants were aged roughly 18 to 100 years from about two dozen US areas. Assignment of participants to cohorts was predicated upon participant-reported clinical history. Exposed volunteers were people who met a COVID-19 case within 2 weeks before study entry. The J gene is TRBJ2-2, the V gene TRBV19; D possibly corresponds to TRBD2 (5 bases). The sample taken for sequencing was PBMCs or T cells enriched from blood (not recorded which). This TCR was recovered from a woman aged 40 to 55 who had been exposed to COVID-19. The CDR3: CASSMSGGTGELFF. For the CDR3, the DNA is TGTGCCAGTAGTATGTCTGGAGGCACCGGGGAGCTGTTTTTT.